A single sample gave rise to the 20 T cell receptor beta chains below, sequenced in a study of blood T cell repertoires in COVID-19 (dated by TCRdb to 2020 to 2022). The library was prepared using the immunoSEQ multiplex PCR assay. Here the immuneACCESS table is served through TCRdb, limited to in-frame sequences with V and J called. Missing clones are a known gap in these copies; in checked studies unresolved V genes cover under half, and the rest lacks a known reason. Within this sample are 140,000 to 150,000 clones, with 70% to 85% of them counted one time only. The top ten constitute about 9.4% of the sample. Sequencing input: peripheral blood. These receptors all come from a man aged 55 to 69 with active or convalescent COVID-19.

The chain recombines TRBV4-3 with TRBJ2-3; 8 bases agree with TRBD2. Unmatched junction bases numbered 8, after V lost 1 base and J lost 2 bases. In germline, CDR1 is LGHNA, CDR2 YSLEER. The CDR3 contains 17 residues. The CDR3 loop is CASSQAGGRFDTDTQYF. The CDR3 DNA sequence: TGCGCCAGCAGCCAAGCCGGCGGGAGGTTTGACACAGATACGCAGTATTTT.

This clone was counted a few times. The gene calls are TRBV7-2 and TRBJ1-2; unclear D gene. The CDR3 has 14 residues. Trimming took off 3 bases at V and 2 bases at J, with 10 bases between the two ends. Germline loops: CDR1 SGHTA, CDR2 FQGNSA. In nucleotides, the CDR3 is TGTGCCAGCAGCTTCGGGGAGGTAAACTATGGCTACACCTTC. The encoded protein is CASSFGEVNYGYTF.

The V call is TRBV6-5, the J call TRBJ1-1; 7 bases agree with TRBD1. The V gene's germline CDR1 is MNHEY and CDR2 SVGAGI. The junction had 13 bases not matched to a gene; V was cut back by 7 bases and J by 5 bases. This CDR3 is built from 15 residues. The CDR3 DNA reads as TGTGCCAGCAATCCTATCACAGGGGCGCGGACTGAAGCTTTCTTT. It encodes CASNPITGARTEAFF.

This clone was picked up a small number of times. This sequence joins TRBV5-6 and TRBJ1-6; the D is unclear. V lost 6 bases and J 8 bases, leaving 15 bases between the germline ends. Germline V CDR1 and CDR2: SGHDT, YYEEEE. The CDR3 has 14 residues. DNA for the CDR3: TGTGCCAGCACCCCTCCGAGGTCCGATTCACCCCTCCACTTT. Protein sequence: CASTPPRSDSPLHF.

This clone was observed a handful of times. The CDR3 DNA is TGTGCCAGCAGTTACTCAAACCGGGACAGGGTTGGCTACACCTTC. Amino acid sequence: CASSYSNRDRVGYTF. The chain recombines TRBV6-5 with TRBJ1-2; 9 bases are a match to TRBD1. The length of the CDR3 is 15 residues. The germline gives CDR1 MNHEY, CDR2 SVGAGI. The trim removed 0 bases at V and 7 bases at J, leaving 6 bases unmatched.

The chain joins TRBV7-9 to TRBJ2-7, with TRBD1 matching 9 bases. After removal of 7 bases from V and 2 bases from J, the junction contained 6 bases not matched to a gene. Germline V gene sequence: CDR1 SEHNR, CDR2 FQNEAQ (reference sequence). The CDR3 loop spans 14 amino acids. The CDR3 region has the DNA TGTGCCAGCACCAATACAGGGGGCACCTACGAGCAGTACTTC. Amino acid sequence: CASTNTGGTYEQYF.

J is TRBJ1-1 and V is TRBV2, with 7 bases fitting TRBD1. Unmatched junction bases numbered 9, after V lost 8 bases and J lost 0 bases. The CDR3 covers 15 residues. The germline V gene encodes CDR1 SNHLY and CDR2 FYNNEI. CDR3 nucleotide sequence: TGTGCCAGCCGGGGACAGATAAACATGAACACTGAAGCTTTCTTT. Translation gives CASRGQINMNTEAFF.

In DNA, the CDR3 is TGCGCCAGCAGCTTGGGCCAATATCAGGAGCAGTTCTTC. It specifies CASSLGQYQEQFF. The chain is built from TRBV5-1 and TRBJ2-1, with D uncertain. CDR3 length equals 13 residues. V lost 0 bases to trimming and J lost 10 bases, with 11 bases between them. CDR1 and CDR2 from the germline V gene are SGHRS and YFSETQ.

The J gene is TRBJ2-1, the V gene TRBV3-1 (or the pseudogene TRBV3-2); TRBD2 agrees at 7 bases. The CDR3 extends over 15 amino acids. Germline CDR1 and CDR2: LGHDT and YNNKEL (reference sequence). The V segment lost 1 base and the J segment 4 bases; nucleotides outside the gene matches: 4. This chain's CDR3 is CASSQGSGTYNEQFF. CDR3 coding DNA: TGTGCCAGCAGCCAAGGAAGCGGGACTTACAATGAGCAGTTCTTC.

The chain uses TRBV2 and TRBJ1-5; tentative D call: TRBD1 (5 bases). There are 14 residues in the CDR3. Deletions cut 6 bases from V and 2 bases from J, with 11 bases between. Germline CDR1 SNHLY, CDR2 FYNNEI. The CDR3 protein is CASSAGGGNQPQHF. The CDR3 DNA follows: TGTGCCAGCAGCGCCGGGGGGGGCAATCAGCCCCAGCATTTT.

The chain joins TRBV6-2 or TRBV6-3 to TRBJ2-1; D not resolved. This CDR3 comprises 15 residues. V lost 2 bases and J 0 bases, leaving 8 bases between the germline ends. Germline lookup yields CDR1 MNHEY and CDR2 SVGEGT. CDR3 sequence reads: CASSYEWSSYNEQFF. CDR3 nucleotides: TGTGCCAGCAGTTACGAGTGGAGCTCCTACAATGAGCAGTTCTTC.

The rearrangement joins TRBV5-5 to TRBJ2-5, with no clear D. With 2 bases removed from V and 1 base from J, the gap between germline ends came to 9 bases. Germline V lookup: CDR1 SGHKS, CDR2 YYEKEE (reference sequence). CDR3 length equals 14 residues. CDR3 loop: CASSFLEIQETQYF. The CDR3 DNA is TGTGCCAGCAGCTTCCTGGAGATCCAAGAGACCCAGTACTTC.

J is TRBJ2-7 and V is TRBV12-3 or TRBV12-4, with 7 bases fitting TRBD1. The ends lost 5 bases at V and 6 bases at J; junction bases unmatched: 7. The CDR3 contains 13 residues. CDR3 in DNA: TGTGCCAGCAGTCCTCAGACAGGGCCCGAGCAGTACTTC. As protein: CASSPQTGPEQYF.

As concerns this clone: Within the sample, other DNA sequences also encode this same CDR3. The chain links TRBV19 to TRBJ1-5; D possibly corresponds to TRBD1 (6 bases). V shed 5 bases and J shed 7 bases, with 6 bases lying between them. The germline gives CDR1 LNHDA, CDR2 SQIVND (reference sequence). The CDR3 sequence is 11 residues long. In nucleotides, the CDR3 is TGTGCCAGTAGTCAGGGGCAGCCCCAGCATTTT. It codes for CASSQGQPQHF.

V gene TRBV6-6 combines with J gene TRBJ2-2; D not resolved. The ends were cut back, 0 bases at V and 7 bases at J, with 9 bases in the middle. Germline CDR1 and CDR2: MNHNY and SVGAGI (reference sequence). CDR3 size: 14 residues. This CDR3 is CASSYSIGFGELFF. DNA for the CDR3: TGTGCCAGCAGTTACTCGATCGGGTTCGGGGAGCTGTTTTTT.

This clone was recorded only once. The chain joins TRBV12-3 or TRBV12-4 to TRBJ1-5; D remains unclear. The CDR3 is made up of 13 amino acids. Trimming removed 7 bases at V and 6 bases at J, with 13 bases between. CDR3 sequence reads: CASNRGVSQPQHF. CDR3 bases: TGTGCCAGCAACCGAGGTGTGAGTCAGCCCCAGCATTTT.

The chain is built from TRBV7-8 and TRBJ2-1; D possibly corresponds to TRBD1 (5 bases). V gave up 2 bases and J gave up 5 bases, with 16 bases separating them. CDR1 is SGHVS, CDR2 FQNEAQ, per germline. The CDR3 contains 16 residues. CDR3 sequence: CASSLRRAGVDNEQFF. The CDR3 bases are TGTGCCAGCAGCTTACGCAGGGCTGGTGTAGACAATGAGCAGTTCTTC.

The chain recombines TRBV30 with TRBJ1-2; no firm D call. Trimming left V 2 bases short and J 7 bases short, with 11 bases between. Germline values: CDR1 GTSNPN, CDR2 SVGIG (reference sequence). CDR3 size: 12 residues. The CDR3 nucleotides read TGTGCCTGGAGTCCCCTCTTCCGTGGCTACACCTTC. This sequence encodes CAWSPLFRGYTF. Complete variable domain (other parts from reference TRBV30 and TRBJ1-2): SQTIHQWPATLVQPVGSPLSLECTVEGTSNPNLYWYRQAAGRGLQLLFYSVGIGQISSEVPQNLSASRPQDRQFILSSKKLLLSDSGFYLCAWSPLFRGYTFGSGTRLTVV.

The table lists this clone with a few counts. V gene TRBV28 combines with J gene TRBJ1-2; D is ambiguous. In germline, CDR1 is MDHEN, CDR2 SYDVKM. Trimming removed 4 bases from V and 8 bases from J, with 8 bases in between. The CDR3 consists of 11 residues. CDR3 amino acids: CASSWREGYTF. CDR3 sequence (DNA): TGTGCCAGCAGTTGGAGGGAGGGCTACACCTTC.

The chain joins TRBV7-9 to TRBJ2-1; D unresolved. The V end was cut by 5 bases, the J end by 0 bases, with 17 bases between. The CDR3 spans 17 residues. The germline gives CDR1 SEHNR, CDR2 FQNEAQ (reference sequence). The CDR3 here is CASSPRGGGTSYNEQFF. CDR3 DNA: TGTGCCAGCAGCCCACGCGGTGGTGGAACCTCCTACAATGAGCAGTTCTTC.